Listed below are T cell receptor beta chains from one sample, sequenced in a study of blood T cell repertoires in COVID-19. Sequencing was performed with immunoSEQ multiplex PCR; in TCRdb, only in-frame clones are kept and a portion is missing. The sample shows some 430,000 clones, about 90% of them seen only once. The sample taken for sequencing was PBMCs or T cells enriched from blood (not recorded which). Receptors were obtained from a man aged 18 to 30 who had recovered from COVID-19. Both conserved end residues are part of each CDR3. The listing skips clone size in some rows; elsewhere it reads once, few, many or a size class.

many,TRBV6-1,CASSDRLAGGTDTQYF
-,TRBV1,CTSSQGGQKAVYGYTF
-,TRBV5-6,CASSHYRRGSNQPQHF
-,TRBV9,CASSPEDRHSPLHF
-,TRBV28,CASSLSGMSGQPQHF
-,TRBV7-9,CASSADRDTEAFF
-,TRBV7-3,CASSSTNAPLAGGIDTQYF
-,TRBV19,CASLQGAFGPEAFF
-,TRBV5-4,CASSLRETEAFF
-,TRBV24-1,CATSLSGGNEQFF
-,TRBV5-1,CASSPATENEQFF
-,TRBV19,CASSIPGQGNYGYTF
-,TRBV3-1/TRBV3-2,CASSQDVAGSNTEAFF
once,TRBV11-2,CASSLVGRGSTNEKLFF
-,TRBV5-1,CASSPLGQGRTEAFF
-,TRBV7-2,CASSLASGQGSNQPQHF
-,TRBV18,CASSLHADYEQYF
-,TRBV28,CASSLDRGKSQPQHF
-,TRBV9,CASSVAAGGMKNTGELFF
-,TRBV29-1,CSVTPTGGGQPQHF
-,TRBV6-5,CASSPAPPQGSPLHF
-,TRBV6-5,CASFNRENTEAFF
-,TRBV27,CASRPIGQIQPQHF
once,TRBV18,CASSPGQGNVNQPQHF
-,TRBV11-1,CASSPGAVQETQYF
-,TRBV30,CAWSPLPGELFF
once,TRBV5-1,CASSPGTANTEAFF
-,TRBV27,CASSLSGTNTNYGYTF
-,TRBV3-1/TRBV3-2,CASSHHLGTGGSPLHF
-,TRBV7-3,CASSLIAGGPYNEQFF
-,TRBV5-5,CASSSVAGANSPLHF
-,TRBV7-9,CASSPRQRGSITSYNEQFF
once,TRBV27,CASSLRVAGGRNIQYF
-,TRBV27,CASSLTAWGNQPQHF
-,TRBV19,CASSDYYAGDRNQPQHF
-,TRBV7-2,CASSSRAGYSYEQYF
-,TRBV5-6,CASSLRAAGSSYEQYF
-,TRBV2,CASSSTETSNSPLHF
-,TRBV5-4,CASSLGAGASYNEQFF
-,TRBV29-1,CSVDSRQGHYGYTF
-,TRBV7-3,CASSLGGTSNNEQFF
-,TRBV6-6,CASRTGESGTQYF
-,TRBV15,CATSRAGGNQPQHF
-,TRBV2,CASSTAGSNQPQHF
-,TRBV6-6,CASSFSRDGAFF
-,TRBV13,CASSPPGLAGDNYNEQFF
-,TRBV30,CAWNDRAPEAFF